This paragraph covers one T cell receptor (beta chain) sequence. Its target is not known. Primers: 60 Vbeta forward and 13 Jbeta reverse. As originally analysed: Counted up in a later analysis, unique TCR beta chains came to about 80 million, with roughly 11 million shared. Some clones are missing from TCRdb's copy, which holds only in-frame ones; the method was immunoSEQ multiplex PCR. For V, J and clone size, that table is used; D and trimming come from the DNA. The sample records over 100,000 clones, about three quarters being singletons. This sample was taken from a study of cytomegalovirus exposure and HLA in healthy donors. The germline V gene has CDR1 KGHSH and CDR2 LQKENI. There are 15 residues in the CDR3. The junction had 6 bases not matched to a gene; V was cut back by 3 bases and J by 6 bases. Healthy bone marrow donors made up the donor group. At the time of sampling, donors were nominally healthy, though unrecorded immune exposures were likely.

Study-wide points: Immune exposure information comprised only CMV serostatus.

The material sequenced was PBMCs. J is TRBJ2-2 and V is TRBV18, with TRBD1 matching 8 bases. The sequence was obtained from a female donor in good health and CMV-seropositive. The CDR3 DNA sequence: TGTGCCAGCTCACCGGGACAGGTCTACTCCGGGGAGCTGTTTTTT. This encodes CASSPGQVYSGELFF.